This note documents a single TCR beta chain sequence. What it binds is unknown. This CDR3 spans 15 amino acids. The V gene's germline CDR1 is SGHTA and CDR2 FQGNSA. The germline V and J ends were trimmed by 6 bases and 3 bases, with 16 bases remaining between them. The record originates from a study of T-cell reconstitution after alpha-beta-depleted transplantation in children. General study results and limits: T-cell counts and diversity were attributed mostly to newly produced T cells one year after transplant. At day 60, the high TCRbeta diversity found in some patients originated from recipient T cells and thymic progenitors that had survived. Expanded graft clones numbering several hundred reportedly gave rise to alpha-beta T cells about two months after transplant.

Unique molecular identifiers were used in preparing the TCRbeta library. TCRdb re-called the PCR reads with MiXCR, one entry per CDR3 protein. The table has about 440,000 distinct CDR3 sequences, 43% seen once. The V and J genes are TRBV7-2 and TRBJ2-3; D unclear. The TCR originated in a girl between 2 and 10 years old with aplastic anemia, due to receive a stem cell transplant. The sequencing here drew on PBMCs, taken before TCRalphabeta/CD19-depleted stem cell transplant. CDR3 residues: CASSQHRVGTDTQYF. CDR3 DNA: TGTGCCAGCAGTCAACACCGAGTAGGAACAGATACGCAGTATTTT.